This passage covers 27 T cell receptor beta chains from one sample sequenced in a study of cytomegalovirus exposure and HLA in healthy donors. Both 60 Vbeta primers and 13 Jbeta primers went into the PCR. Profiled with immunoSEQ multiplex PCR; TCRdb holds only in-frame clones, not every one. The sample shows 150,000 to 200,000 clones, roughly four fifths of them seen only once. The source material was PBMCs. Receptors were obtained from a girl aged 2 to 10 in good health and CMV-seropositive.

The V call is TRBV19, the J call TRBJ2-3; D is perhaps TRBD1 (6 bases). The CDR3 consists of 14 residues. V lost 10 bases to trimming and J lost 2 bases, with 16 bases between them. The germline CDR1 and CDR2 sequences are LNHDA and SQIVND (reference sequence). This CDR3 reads CATRGGFNTDTQYF. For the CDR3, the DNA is TGTGCCACCCGAGGGGGATTCAACACAGATACGCAGTATTTT.

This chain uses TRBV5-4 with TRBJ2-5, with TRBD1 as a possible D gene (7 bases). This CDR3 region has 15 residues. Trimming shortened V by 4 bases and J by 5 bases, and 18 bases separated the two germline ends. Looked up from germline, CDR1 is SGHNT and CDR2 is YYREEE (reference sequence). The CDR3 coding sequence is TGTGCCAGCAGCCCAAAAGGGGGGACAGTTGAGACCCAGTACTTC. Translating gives CASSPKGGTVETQYF.

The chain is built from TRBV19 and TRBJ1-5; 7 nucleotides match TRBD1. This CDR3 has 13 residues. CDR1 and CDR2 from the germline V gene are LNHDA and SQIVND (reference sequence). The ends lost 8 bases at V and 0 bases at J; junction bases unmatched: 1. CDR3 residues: CASRTGSNQPQHF. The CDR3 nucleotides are TGTGCCAGTCGGACAGGTAGCAATCAGCCCCAGCATTTT.

In DNA, the CDR3 is TGTGCCAGCAGCGTAGTACTAGCGGGAGTGAAAGAGCAGTTCTTC. Protein product: CASSVVLAGVKEQFF. This chain uses TRBV9 with TRBJ2-1; the match to TRBD2 covers 11 bases. Germline V CDR1 and CDR2: SGDLS, YYNGEE. The CDR3 sequence is 15 residues long. Trimming removed 0 bases from V and 10 bases from J; junction bases left unmatched: 6.

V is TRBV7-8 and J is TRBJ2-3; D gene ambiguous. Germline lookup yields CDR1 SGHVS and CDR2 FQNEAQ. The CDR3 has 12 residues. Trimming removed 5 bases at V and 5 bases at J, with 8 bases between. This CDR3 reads CASSPSLDTQYF. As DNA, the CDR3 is TGTGCCAGCAGCCCCTCTTTAGATACGCAGTATTTT.

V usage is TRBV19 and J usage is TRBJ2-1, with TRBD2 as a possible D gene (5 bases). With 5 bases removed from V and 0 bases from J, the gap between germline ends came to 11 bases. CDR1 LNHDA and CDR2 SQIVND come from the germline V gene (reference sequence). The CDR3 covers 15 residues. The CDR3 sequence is CASSPQRSSYNEQFF. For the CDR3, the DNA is TGTGCCAGTAGTCCCCAGCGGAGCTCCTACAATGAGCAGTTCTTC.

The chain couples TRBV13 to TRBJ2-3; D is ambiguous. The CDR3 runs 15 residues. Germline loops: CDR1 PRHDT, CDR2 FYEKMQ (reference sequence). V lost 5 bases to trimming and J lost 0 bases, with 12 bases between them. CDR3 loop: CASSPSATSTDTQYF. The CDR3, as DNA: TGTGCCAGCAGCCCTTCGGCGACTAGCACAGATACGCAGTATTTT.

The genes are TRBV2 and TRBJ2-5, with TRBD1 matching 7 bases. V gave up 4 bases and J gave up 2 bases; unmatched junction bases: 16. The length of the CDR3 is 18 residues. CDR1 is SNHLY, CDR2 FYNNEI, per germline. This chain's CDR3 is CASSGLDRTLYPQETQYF. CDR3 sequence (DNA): TGTGCCAGCAGTGGGTTGGACAGGACTCTTTATCCACAAGAGACCCAGTACTTC.

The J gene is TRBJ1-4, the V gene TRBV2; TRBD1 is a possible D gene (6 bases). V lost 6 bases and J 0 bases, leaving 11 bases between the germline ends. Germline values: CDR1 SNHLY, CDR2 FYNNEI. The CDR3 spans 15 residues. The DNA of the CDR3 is TGTGCCAGCAGGACGGACAGCGCAACTAATGAAAAACTGTTTTTT. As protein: CASRTDSATNEKLFF.

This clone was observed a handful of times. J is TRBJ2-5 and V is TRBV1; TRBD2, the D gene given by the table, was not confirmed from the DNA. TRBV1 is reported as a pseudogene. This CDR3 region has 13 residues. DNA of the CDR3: TGCACCAGCAGCCAACTAGCGGAAGAGACCCAGTACTTC. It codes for CTSSQLAEETQYF.

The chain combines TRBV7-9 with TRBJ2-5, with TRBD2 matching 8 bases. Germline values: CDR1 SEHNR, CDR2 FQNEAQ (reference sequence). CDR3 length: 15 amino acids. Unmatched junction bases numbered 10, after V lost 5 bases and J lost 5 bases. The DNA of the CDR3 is TGTGCCAGCAGCCCCGGCGGCGGGAGGCAGGAGACCCAGTACTTC. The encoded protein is CASSPGGGRQETQYF.

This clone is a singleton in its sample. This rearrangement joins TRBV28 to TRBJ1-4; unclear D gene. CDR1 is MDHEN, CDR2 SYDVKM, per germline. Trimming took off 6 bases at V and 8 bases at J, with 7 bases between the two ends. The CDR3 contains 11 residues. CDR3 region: CASRSIEKLFF. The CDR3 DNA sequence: TGTGCCAGCAGATCCATCGAAAAACTGTTTTTT.

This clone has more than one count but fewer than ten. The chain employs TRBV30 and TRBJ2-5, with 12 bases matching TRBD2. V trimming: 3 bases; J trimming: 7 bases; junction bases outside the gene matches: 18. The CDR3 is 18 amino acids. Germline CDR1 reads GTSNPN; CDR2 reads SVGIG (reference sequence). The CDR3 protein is CAWSAKQLGLAGQWTQYF. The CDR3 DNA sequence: TGTGCCTGGAGCGCTAAACAATTGGGACTAGCGGGTCAATGGACCCAGTACTTC.

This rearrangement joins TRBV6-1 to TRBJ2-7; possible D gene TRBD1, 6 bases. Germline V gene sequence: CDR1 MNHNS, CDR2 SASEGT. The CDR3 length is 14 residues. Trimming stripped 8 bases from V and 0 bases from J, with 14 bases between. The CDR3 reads CASLEDSISYEQYF. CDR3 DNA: TGTGCCAGCCTAGAGGACAGTATCTCCTACGAGCAGTACTTC.

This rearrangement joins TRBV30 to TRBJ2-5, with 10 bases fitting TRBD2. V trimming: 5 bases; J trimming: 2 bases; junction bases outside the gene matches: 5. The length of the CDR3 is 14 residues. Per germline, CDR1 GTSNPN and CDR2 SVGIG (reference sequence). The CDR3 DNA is TGTGCCTGGGACCGGACTAGCGGTCAAGAGACCCAGTACTTC. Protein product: CAWDRTSGQETQYF.

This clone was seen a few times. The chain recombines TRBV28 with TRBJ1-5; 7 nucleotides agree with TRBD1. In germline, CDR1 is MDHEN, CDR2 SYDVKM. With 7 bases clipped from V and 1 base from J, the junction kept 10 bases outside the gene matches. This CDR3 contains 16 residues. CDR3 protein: CASTLEGQLSNQPQHF. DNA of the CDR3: TGTGCCAGCACACTGGAGGGACAGTTAAGCAATCAGCCCCAGCATTTT.

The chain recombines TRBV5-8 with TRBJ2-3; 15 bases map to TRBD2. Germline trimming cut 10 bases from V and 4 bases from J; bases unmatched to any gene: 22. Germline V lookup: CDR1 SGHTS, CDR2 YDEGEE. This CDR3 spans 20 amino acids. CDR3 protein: CAGYLGTSGRPPFRADTQYF. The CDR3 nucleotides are TGTGCCGGCTACCTAGGGACTAGCGGGAGGCCACCTTTCCGGGCAGATACGCAGTATTTT.

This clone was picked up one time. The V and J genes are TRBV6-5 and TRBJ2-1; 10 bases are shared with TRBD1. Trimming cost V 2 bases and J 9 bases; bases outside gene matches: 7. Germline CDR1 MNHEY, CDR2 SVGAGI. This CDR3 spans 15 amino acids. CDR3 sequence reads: CASSYGGQGVTEQFF. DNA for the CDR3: TGTGCCAGCAGTTACGGAGGACAGGGGGTCACTGAGCAGTTCTTC.

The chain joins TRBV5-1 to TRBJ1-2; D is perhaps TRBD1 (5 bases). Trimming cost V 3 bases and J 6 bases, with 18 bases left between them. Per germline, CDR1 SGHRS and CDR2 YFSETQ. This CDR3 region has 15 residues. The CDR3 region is CASSWTYGTGDGYTF. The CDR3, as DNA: TGCGCCAGCAGCTGGACCTACGGGACGGGGGATGGCTACACCTTC. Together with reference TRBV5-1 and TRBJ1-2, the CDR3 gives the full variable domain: KAGVTQTPRYLIKTRGQQVTLSCSPISGHRSVSWYQQTPGQGLQFLFEYFSETQRNKGNFPGRFSGRQFSNSRSEMNVSTLELGDSALYLCASSWTYGTGDGYTFGSGTRLTVV.

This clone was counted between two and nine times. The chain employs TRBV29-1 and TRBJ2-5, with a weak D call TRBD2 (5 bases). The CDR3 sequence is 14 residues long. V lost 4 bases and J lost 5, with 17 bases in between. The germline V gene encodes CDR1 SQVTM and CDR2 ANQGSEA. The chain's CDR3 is CSVARLLSGETQYF. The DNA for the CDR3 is TGCAGCGTTGCTCGACTCCTCTCGGGGGAGACCCAGTACTTC.

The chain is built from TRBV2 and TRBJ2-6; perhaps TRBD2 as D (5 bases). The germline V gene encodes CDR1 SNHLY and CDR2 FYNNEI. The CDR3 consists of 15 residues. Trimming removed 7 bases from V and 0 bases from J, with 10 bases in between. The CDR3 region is CASNGLISGANVLTF. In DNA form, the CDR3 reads TGTGCCAGCAATGGACTGATCTCTGGGGCCAACGTCCTGACTTTC.

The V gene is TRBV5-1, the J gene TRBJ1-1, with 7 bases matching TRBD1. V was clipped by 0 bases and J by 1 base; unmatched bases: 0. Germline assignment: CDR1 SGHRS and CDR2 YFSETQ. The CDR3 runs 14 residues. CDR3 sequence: CASSLGTGNTEAFF. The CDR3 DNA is TGCGCCAGCAGCTTGGGGACAGGGAACACTGAAGCTTTCTTT.

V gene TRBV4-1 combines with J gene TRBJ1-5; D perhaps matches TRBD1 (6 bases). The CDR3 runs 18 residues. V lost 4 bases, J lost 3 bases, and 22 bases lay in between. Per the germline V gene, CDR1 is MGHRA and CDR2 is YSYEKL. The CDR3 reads CASSPDPGTQKFNQPQHF. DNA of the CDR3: TGCGCCAGCAGCCCGGACCCGGGGACACAGAAGTTCAATCAGCCCCAGCATTTT.

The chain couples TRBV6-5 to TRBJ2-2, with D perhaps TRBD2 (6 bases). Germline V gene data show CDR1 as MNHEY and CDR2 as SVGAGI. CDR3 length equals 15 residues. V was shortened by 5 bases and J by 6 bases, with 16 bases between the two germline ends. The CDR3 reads CASSRQPGVAGELFF. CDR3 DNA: TGTGCCAGCAGTCGACAGCCGGGGGTGGCCGGGGAGCTGTTTTTT.

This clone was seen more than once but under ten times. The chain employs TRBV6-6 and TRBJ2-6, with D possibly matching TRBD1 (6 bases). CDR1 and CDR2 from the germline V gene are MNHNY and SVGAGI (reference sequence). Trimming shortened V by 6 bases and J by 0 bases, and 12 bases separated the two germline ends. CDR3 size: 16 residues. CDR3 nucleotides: TGTGCCAGCAGCCCGGGACACCTCTCTGGGGCCAACGTCCTGACTTTC. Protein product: CASSPGHLSGANVLTF.

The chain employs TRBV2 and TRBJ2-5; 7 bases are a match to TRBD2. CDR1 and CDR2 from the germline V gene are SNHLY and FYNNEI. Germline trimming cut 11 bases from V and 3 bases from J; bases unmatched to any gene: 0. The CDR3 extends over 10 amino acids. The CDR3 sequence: CAAGEETQYF. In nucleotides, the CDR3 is TGTGCCGCGGGGGAAGAGACCCAGTACTTC.

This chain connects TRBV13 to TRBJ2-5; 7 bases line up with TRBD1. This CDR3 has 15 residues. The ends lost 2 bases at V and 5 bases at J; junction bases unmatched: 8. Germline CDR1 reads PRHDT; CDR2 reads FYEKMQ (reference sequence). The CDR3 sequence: CASSLTPDRSETQYF. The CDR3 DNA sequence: TGTGCCAGCAGCTTAACTCCGGACAGGTCGGAGACCCAGTACTTC.